These 3 T cell receptor beta chains originate from one sample sequenced in a study of T-cell reconstitution after alpha-beta-depleted transplantation in children. As it was prepared, the TCRbeta library received unique molecular identifiers. TCRdb re-analysed the PCR reads in MiXCR, keeping a single row per CDR3 protein. The sample lists approximately 31,000 distinct CDR3 sequences, under 8% occurring once. These receptors are not linked to any known antigen. General study findings and limits: Reports say that about two months after transplant, the alpha-beta T cells came out of several hundred graft clones that had expanded.

The sequences come from peripheral blood, collected 60 days after TCRalphabeta/CD19-depleted stem cell transplant. Receptors originate from a child less than two years old who had a stem cell transplant for acute myeloid leukemia, so the T cells may come from the graft donor.

There are many counts of this clonotype. This sequence joins TRBV6-2 or TRBV6-3 and TRBJ2-1, with 13 bases fitting TRBD2. This CDR3 has 15 amino acids. Germline values: CDR1 MNHEY, CDR2 SVGEGT. V trimming: 6 bases; J trimming: 12 bases; junction bases outside the gene matches: 11. This CDR3 reads CASSRLAGGYSGQFF. The CDR3 DNA is TGTGCCAGCAGCAGACTAGCGGGGGGATATTCGGGGCAGTTCTTC.

The chain has TRBV5-1 and TRBJ2-5; D remains ambiguous. V was pared by 2 bases and J by 2 bases, with 13 bases between. The CDR3 loop spans 15 amino acids. Germline lookup yields CDR1 SGHRS and CDR2 YFSETQ. CDR3: CASSFEDLPQETQYF. The CDR3 nucleotides are TGCGCCAGCAGCTTCGAGGATCTCCCGCAAGAGACCCAGTACTTC.

Many counts were recorded for this clonotype. V is TRBV6-5 and J is TRBJ2-7, with D uncertain. V lost 5 bases, J lost 0 bases, and 17 bases lay in between. The germline V gene encodes CDR1 MNHEY and CDR2 SVGAGI. This CDR3 region has 16 residues. Here the CDR3 DNA reads TGTGCCAGCAGTCTTACTCCTGGCGGAGTCTCCTACGAGCAGTACTTC. Translating it yields CASSLTPGGVSYEQYF.